This TCR beta chain is from a study of blood T cell repertoires in COVID-19. Unmatched junction bases numbered 8, after V lost 7 bases and J lost 4 bases. Germline V gene sequence: CDR1 SGHAT, CDR2 FQDESV (reference sequence). The CDR3 is 16 residues long. Methods used by the authors: Amplified reference gene primers provided the basis for estimating nucleated cell counts. Measured with immunoSEQ multiplex PCR; TCRdb has only the in-frame clones, and not every one. The D gene and trimming were derived from the DNA, and the V and J assignments and clone size from that table. The repertoire includes about 80,000 clones, roughly four fifths of them detected once, and about 16% sits in the top ten.

Sequenced sample: peripheral blood. J is TRBJ2-3 and V is TRBV11-1, with TRBD2 matching over 13 bases. This receptor was taken from a man aged 65 to 79 with active or convalescent COVID-19. The CDR3 nucleotides read TGTGCCAGCAAAAAACAACTAGCGGGGGGGCCAGATACGCAGTATTTT. Encoded protein: CASKKQLAGGPDTQYF.